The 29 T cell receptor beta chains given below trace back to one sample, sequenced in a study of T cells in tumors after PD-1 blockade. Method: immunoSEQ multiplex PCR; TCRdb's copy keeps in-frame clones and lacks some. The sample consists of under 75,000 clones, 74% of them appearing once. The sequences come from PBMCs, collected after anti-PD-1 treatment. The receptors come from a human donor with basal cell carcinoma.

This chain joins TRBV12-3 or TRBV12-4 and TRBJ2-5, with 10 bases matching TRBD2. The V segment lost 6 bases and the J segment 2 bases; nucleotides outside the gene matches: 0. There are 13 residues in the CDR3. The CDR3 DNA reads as TGTGCCAGCAGGACTAGCGGGCAAGAGACCCAGTACTTC. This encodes CASRTSGQETQYF.

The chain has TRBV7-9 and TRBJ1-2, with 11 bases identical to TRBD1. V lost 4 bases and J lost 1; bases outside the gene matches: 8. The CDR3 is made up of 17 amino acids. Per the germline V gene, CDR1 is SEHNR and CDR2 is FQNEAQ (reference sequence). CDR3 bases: TGTGCCAGCAGCTGGGGGACAGGGGGTTCTATTAACTATGGCTACACCTTC. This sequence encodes CASSWGTGGSINYGYTF.

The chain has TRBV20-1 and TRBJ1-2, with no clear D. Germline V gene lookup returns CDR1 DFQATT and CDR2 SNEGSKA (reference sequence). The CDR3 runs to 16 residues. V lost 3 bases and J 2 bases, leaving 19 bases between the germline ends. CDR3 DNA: TGCAGTGCTAGTCTCGTCCTCGAATCGGGCAACTATGGCTACACCTTC. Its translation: CSASLVLESGNYGYTF.

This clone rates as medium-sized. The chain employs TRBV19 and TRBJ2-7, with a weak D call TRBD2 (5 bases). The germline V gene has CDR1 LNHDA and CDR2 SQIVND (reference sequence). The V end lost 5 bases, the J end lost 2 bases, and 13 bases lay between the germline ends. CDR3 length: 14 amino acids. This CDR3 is CASSSLDGAYEQYF. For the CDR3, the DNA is TGTGCCAGTAGTTCGTTGGACGGGGCCTACGAGCAGTACTTC.

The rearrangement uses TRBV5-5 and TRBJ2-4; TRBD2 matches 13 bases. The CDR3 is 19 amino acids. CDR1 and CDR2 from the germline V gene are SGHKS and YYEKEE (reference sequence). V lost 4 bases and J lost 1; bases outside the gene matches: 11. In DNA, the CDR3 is TGTGCCAGCAGCGATGCAGGGACTAGCGGGGTTAACGCCAAAAACATTCAGTACTTC. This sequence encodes CASSDAGTSGVNAKNIQYF.

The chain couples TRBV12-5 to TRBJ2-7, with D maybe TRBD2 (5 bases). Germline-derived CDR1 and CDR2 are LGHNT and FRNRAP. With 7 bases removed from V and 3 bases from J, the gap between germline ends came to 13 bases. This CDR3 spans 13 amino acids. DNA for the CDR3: TGTGCTAGTGCCCTGGACCGGGGCTACGAGCAGTACTTC. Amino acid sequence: CASALDRGYEQYF.

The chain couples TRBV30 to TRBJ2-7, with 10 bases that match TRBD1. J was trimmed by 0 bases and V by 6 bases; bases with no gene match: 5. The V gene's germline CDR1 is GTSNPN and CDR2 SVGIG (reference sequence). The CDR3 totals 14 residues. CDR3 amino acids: CACRGTGASYEQYF. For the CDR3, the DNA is TGTGCCTGCCGGGGGACAGGGGCCTCCTACGAGCAGTACTTC.

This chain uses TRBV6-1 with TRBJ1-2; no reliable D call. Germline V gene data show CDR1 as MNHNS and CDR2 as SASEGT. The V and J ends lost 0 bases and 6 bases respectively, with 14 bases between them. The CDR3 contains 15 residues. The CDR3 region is CASSEAGRDRNGYTF. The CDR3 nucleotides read TGTGCCAGCAGTGAAGCGGGAAGGGATAGAAATGGCTACACCTTC.

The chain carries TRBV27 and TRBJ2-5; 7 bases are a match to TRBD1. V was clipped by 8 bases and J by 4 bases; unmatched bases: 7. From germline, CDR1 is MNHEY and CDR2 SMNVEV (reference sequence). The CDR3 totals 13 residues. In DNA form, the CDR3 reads TGTGCCAGCGCCGGGACAGATAGAGAGACCCAGTACTTC. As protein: CASAGTDRETQYF.

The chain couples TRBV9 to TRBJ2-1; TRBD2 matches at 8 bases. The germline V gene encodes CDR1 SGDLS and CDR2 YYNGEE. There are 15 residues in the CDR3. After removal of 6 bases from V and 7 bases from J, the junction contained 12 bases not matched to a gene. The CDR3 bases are TGTGCCAGCACCACCAGCGGGGGAACCTCGAATGAGCAGTTCTTC. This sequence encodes CASTTSGGTSNEQFF.

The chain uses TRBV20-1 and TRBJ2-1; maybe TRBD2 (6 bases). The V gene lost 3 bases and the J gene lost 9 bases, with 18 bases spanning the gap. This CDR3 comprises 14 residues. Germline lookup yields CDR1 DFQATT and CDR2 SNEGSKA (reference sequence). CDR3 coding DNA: TGCAGTGCTAGTGAGCCGGGTCTCGGGGGTGAGCAGTTCTTC. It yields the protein CSASEPGLGGEQFF.

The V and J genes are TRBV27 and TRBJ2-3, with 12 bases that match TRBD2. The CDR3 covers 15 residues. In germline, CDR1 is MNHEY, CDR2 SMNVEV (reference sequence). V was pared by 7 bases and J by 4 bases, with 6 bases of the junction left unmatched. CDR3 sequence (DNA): TGTGCCAGCAAGGGGCTAGCGGGGGGGGCAGATACGCAGTATTTT. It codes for CASKGLAGGADTQYF.

CDR3 amino acids: CASRLASRAWATRTAHQETQYF. The CDR3 DNA reads TGTGCAAGTCGCTTAGCGTCTCGAGCCTGGGCGACTCGCACCGCACACCAAGAGACCCAGTACTTC. The rearrangement joins TRBV12-2 to TRBJ2-5. TRBV12-2 is a known pseudogene. There are 22 residues in the CDR3.

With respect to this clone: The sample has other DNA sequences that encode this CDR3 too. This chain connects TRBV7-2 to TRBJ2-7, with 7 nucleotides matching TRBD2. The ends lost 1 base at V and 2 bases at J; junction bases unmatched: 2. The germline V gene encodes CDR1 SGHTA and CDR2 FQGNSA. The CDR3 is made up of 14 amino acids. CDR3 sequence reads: CASSLGGSAYEQYF. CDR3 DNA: TGTGCCAGCAGCTTAGGCGGGAGTGCCTACGAGCAGTACTTC.

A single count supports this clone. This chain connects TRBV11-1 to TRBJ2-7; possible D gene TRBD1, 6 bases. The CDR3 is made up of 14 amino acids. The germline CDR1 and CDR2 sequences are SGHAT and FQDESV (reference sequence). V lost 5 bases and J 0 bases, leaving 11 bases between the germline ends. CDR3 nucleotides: TGTGCCAGCAGCACCCGGGACATCTCCTACGAGCAGTACTTC. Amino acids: CASSTRDISYEQYF.

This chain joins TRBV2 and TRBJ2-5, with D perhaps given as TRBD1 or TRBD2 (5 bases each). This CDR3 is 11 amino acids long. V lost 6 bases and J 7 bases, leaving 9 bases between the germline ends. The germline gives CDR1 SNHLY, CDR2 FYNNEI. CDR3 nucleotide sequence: TGTGCCAGCAGGGGGGTTGGGACCCAGTACTTC. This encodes CASRGVGTQYF.

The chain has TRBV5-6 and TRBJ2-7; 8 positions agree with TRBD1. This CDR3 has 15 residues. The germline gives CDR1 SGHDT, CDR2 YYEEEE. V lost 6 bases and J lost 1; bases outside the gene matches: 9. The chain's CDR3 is CASTGTGDASYEQYF. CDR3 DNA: TGTGCCAGCACCGGGACAGGCGACGCTTCCTACGAGCAGTACTTC.

CDR3 DNA sequence: TGTGCCATCAGTGCCGGACTAGCGGGGGCCTACAATGAGCAGTTCTTC. The encoded protein is CAISAGLAGAYNEQFF. V is TRBV10-3 and J is TRBJ2-1; the match to TRBD2 covers 13 bases. The CDR3 is made up of 16 amino acids. Germline V gene sequence: CDR1 ENHRY, CDR2 SYGVKD. Unmatched junction bases numbered 2, after V lost 4 bases and J lost 2 bases.

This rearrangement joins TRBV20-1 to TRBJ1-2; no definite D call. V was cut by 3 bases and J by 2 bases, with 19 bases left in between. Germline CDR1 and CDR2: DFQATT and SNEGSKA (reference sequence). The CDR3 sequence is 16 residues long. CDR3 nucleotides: TGCAGTGCTAGTGGGGATGCGAGGAATAGGAACTATGGCTACACCTTC. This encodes CSASGDARNRNYGYTF.

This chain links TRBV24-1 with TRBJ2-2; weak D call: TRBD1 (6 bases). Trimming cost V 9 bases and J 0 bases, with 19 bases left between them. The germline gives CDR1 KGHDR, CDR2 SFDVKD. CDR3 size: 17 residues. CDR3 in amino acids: CATFHRVFRSNTGELFF. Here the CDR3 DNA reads TGTGCCACCTTTCACAGGGTCTTTAGGTCGAACACCGGGGAGCTGTTTTTT.

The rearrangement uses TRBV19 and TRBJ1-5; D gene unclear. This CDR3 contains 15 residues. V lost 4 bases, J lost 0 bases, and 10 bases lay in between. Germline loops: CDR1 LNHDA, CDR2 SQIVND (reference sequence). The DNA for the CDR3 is TGTGCCAGTAGTAAATATTTCACTAGCAATCAGCCCCAGCATTTT. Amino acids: CASSKYFTSNQPQHF.

The CDR3 DNA reads as TGTGCCAGCAGTCTGGTCAGGGGGGGGCTTGAGCAGTTCTTC. Its protein product is CASSLVRGGLEQFF. The chain has TRBV6-5 and TRBJ2-1; D assignment may be TRBD1 or TRBD2 (7 bases each). V shed 5 bases and J shed 9 bases, with 17 bases lying between them. This CDR3 comprises 14 residues. Germline loops: CDR1 MNHEY, CDR2 SVGAGI.

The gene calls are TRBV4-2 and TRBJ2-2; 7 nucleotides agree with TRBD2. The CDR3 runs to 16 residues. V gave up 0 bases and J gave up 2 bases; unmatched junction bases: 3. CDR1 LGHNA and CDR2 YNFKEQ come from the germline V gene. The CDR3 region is CASSQDAGDNTGELFF. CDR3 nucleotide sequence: TGTGCCAGCAGCCAAGATGCGGGGGACAACACCGGGGAGCTGTTTTTT.

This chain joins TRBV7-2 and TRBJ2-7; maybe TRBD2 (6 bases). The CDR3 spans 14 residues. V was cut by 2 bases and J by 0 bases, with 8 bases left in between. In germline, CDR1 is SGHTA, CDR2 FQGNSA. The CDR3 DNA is TGTGCCAGCAGCTTACGGAGGGGCTCCTACGAGCAGTACTTC. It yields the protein CASSLRRGSYEQYF.

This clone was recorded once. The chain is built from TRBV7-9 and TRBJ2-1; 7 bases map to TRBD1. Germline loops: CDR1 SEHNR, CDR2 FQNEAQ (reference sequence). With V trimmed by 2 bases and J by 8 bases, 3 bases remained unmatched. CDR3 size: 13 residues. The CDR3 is CASSLNRGYEQFF. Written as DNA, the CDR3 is TGTGCCAGCAGCTTAAACAGGGGATATGAGCAGTTCTTC.

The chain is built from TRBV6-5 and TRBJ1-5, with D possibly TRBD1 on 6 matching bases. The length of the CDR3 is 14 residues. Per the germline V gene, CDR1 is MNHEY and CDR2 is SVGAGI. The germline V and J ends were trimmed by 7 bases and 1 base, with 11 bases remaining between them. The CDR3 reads CASTGQRSNQPQHF. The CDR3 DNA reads TGTGCCAGCACCGGACAGAGAAGCAATCAGCCCCAGCATTTT.

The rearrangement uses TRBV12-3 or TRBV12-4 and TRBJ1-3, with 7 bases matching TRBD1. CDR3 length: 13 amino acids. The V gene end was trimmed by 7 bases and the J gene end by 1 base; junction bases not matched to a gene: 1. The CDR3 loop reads CASNRGSGNTIYF. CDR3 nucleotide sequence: TGTGCCAGCAACAGGGGATCTGGAAACACCATATATTTT.

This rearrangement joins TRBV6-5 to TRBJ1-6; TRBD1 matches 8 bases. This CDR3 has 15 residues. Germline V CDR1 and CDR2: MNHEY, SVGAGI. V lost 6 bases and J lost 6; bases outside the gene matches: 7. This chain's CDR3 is CASRIGTGPNSPLHF. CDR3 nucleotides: TGTGCCAGCAGAATAGGGACAGGCCCTAATTCACCCCTCCACTTT.

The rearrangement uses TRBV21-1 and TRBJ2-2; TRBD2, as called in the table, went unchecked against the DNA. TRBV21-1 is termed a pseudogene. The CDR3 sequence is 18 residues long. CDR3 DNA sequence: TGTGCCAGCAGCAAACGGGACAATGGCGGGGGGTGCCCCGGGGAGCTGTTTTTT. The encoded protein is CASSKRDNGGGCPGELFF.